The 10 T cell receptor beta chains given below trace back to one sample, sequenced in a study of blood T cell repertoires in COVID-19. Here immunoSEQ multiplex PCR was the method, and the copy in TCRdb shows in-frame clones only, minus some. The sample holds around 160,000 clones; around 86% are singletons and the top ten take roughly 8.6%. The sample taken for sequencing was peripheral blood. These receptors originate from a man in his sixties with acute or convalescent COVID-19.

CDR3 in amino acids: CASRKTAAVNQPQHF. CDR3 coding DNA: TGTGCCAGCAGGAAGACTGCGGCGGTCAATCAGCCCCAGCATTTT. The chain combines TRBV27 with TRBJ1-5; D not certain. Germline V gene sequence: CDR1 MNHEY, CDR2 SMNVEV (reference sequence). V gave up 6 bases and J gave up 3 bases, with 15 bases separating them. This CDR3 contains 15 residues.

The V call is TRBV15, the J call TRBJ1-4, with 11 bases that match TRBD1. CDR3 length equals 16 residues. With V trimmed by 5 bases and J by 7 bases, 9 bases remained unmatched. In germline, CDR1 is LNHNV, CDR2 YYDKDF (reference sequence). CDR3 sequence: CATSWDRGRRSEKLFF. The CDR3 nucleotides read TGTGCCACCAGCTGGGACAGGGGGAGGCGGAGTGAAAAACTGTTTTTT.

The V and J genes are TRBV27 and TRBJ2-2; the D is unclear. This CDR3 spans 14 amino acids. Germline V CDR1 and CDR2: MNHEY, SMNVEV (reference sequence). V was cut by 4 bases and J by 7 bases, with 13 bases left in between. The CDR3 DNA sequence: TGTGCCAGCAGTTCCCAACGAGTGGTCGGGGAGCTGTTTTTT. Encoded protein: CASSSQRVVGELFF.

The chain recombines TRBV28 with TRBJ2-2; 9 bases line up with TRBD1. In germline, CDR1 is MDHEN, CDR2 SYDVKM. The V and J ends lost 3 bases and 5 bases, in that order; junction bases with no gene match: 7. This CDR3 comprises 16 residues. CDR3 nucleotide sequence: TGTGCCAGCAGTTTGCACAGGGGGCTCGGTACCGGGGAGCTGTTTTTT. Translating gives CASSLHRGLGTGELFF.

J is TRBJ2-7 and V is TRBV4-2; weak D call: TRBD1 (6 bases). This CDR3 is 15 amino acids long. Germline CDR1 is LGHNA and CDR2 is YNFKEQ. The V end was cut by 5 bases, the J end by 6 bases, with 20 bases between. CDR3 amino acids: CASSASWAQGGEQYF. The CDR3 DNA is TGTGCCAGCAGCGCTTCCTGGGCACAGGGCGGCGAGCAGTACTTC.

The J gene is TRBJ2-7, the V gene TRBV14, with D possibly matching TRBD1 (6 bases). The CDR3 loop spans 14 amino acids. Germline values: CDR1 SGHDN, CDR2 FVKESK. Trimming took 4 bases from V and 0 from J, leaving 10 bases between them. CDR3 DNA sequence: TGTGCCAGCAGCCCACAGGGTTTCTCCTACGAGCAGTACTTC. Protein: CASSPQGFSYEQYF. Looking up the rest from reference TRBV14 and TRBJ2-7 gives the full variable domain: EAGVTQFPSHSVIEKGQTVTLRCDPISGHDNLYWYRRVMGKEIKFLLHFVKESKQDESGMPNNRFLAERTGGTYSTLKVQPAELEDSGVYFCASSPQGFSYEQYFGPGTRLTVT.

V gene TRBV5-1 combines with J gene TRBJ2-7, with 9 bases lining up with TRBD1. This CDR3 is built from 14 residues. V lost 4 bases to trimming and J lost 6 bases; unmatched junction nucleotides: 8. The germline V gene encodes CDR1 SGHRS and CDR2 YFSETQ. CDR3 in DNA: TGCGCCAGCAGCCCGGGGACAGGGATCGGCGAGCAGTACTTC. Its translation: CASSPGTGIGEQYF.

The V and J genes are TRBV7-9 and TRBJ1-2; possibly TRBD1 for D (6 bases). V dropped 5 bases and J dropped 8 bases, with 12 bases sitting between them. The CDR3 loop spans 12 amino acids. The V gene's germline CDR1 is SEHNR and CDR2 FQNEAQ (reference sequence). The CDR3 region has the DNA TGTGCCAGCAGCCCACAGACAGGCGGCTACACCTTC. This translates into CASSPQTGGYTF. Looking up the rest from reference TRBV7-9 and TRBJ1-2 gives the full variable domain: DTGVSQNPRHKITKRGQNVTFRCDPISEHNRLYWYRQTLGQGPEFLTYFQNEAQLEKSRLLSDRFSAERPKGSFSTLEIQRTEQGDSAMYLCASSPQTGGYTFGSGTRLTVV.

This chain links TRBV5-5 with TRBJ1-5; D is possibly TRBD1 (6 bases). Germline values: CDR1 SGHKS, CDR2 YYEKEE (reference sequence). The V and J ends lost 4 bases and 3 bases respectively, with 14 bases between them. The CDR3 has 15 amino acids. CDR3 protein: CASSTRGGSNQPQHF. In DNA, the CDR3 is TGTGCCAGCAGCACTAGGGGGGGATCCAATCAGCCCCAGCATTTT.

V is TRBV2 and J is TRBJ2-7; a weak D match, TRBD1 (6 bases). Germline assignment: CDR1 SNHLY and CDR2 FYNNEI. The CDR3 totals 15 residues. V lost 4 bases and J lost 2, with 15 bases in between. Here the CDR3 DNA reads TGTGCCAGCAGTGTTCACCGGGACACGGCCTACGAGCAGTACTTC. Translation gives CASSVHRDTAYEQYF.